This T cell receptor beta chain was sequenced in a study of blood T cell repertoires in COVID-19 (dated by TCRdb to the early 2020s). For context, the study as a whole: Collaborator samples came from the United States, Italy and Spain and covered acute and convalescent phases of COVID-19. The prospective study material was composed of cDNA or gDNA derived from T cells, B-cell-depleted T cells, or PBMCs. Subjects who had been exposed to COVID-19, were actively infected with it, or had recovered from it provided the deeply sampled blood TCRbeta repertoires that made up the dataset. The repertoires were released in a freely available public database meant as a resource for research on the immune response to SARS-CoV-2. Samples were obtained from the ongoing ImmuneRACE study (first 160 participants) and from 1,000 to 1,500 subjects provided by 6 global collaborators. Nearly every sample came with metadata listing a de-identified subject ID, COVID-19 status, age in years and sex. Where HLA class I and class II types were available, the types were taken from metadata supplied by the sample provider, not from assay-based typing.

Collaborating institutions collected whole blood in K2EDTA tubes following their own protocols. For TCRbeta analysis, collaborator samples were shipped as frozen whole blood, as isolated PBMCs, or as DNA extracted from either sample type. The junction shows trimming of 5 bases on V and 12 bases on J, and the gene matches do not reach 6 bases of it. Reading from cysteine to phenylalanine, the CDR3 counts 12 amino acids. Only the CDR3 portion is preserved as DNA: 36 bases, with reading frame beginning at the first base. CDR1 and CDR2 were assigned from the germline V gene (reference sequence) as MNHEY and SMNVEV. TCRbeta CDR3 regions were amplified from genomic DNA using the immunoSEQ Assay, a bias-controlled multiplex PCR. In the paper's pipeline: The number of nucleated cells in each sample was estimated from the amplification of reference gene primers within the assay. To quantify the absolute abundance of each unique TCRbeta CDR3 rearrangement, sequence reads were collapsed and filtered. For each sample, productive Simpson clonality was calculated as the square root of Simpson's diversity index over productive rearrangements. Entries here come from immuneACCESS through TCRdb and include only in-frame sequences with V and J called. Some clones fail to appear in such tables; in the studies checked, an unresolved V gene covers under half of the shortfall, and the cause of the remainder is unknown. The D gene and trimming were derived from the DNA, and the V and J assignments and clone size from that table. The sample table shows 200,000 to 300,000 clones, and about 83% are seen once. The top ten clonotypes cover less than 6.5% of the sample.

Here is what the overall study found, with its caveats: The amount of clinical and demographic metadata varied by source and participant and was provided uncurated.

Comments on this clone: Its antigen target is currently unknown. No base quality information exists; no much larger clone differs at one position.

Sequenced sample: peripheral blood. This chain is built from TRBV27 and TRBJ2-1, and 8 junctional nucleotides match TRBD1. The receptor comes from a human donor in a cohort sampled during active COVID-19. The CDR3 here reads CASSQRTGMQFF. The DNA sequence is TGTGCCAGCAGTCAAAGGACAGGGATGCAGTTCTTC.